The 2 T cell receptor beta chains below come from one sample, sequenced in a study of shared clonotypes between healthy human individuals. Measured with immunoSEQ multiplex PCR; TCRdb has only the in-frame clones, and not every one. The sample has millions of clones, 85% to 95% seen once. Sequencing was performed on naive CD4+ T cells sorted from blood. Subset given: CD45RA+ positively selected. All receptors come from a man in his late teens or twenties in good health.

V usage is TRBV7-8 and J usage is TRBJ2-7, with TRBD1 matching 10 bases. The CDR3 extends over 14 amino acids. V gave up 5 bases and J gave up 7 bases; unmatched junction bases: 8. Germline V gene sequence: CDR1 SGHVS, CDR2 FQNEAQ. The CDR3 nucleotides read TGTGCCAGCAGCCCGACAGGGGGCATAGGGGAGCAGTACTTC. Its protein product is CASSPTGGIGEQYF. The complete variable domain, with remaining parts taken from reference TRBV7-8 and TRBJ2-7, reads GAGVSQSPRYKVAKRGQDVALRCDPISGHVSLFWYQQALGQGPEFLTYFQNEAQLDKSGLPSDRFFAERPEGSVSTLKIQRTQQEDSAVYLCASSPTGGIGEQYFGPGTRLTVT.

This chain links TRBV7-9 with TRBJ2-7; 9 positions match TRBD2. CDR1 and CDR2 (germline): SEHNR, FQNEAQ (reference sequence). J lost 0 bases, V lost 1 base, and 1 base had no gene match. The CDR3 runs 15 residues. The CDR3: CASSLGLAASYEQYF. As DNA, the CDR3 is TGTGCCAGCAGCTTAGGACTAGCGGCCTCCTACGAGCAGTACTTC.